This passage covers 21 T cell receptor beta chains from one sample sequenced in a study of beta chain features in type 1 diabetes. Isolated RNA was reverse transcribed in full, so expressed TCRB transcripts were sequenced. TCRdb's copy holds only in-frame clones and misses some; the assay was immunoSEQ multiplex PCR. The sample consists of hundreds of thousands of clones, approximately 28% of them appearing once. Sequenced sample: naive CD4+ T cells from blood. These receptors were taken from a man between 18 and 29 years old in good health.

This chain's CDR3 is CASSLPGLAGDEQFF. CDR3 nucleotides: TGTGCCAGCTCACTACCCGGACTAGCGGGAGATGAGCAGTTCTTC. This rearrangement joins TRBV18 to TRBJ2-1, with 13 bases identical to TRBD2. V gave up 4 bases and J gave up 8 bases; unmatched junction bases: 5. The CDR3 is made up of 15 amino acids. CDR1 and CDR2 (germline): KGHSH, LQKENI. Together with reference TRBV18 and TRBJ2-1, the CDR3 gives the full variable domain: NAGVMQNPRHLVRRRGQEARLRCSPMKGHSHVYWYRQLPEEGLKFMVYLQKENIIDESGMPKERFSAEFPKEGPSILRIQQVVRGDSAAYFCASSLPGLAGDEQFFGPGTRLTVL.

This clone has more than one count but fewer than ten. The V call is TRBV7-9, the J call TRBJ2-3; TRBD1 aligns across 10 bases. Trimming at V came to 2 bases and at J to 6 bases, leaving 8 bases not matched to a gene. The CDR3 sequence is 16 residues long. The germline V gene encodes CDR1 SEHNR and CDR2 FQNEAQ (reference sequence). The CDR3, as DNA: TGTGCCAGCAGCTTATTCCGGACAGGGGGTGGCGATACGCAGTATTTT. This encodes CASSLFRTGGGDTQYF.

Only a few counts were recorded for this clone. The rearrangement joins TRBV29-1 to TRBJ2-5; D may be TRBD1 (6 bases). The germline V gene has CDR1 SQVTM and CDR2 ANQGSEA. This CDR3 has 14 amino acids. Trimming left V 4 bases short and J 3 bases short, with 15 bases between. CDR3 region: CSVVIGQGKETQYF. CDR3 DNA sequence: TGCAGCGTTGTAATTGGGCAGGGGAAAGAGACCCAGTACTTC.

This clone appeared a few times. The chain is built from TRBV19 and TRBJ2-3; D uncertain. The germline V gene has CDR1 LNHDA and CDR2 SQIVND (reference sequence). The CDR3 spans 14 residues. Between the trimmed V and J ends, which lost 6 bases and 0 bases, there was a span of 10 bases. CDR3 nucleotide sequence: TGTGCCAGTAGCCCGACGGATAGCACAGATACGCAGTATTTT. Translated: CASSPTDSTDTQYF. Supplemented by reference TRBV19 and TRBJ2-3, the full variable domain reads DGGITQSPKYLFRKEGQNVTLSCEQNLNHDAMYWYRQDPGQGLRLIYYSQIVNDFQKGDIAEGYSVSREKKESFPLTVTSAQKNPTAFYLCASSPTDSTDTQYFGPGTRLTVL.

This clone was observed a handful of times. CDR3 residues: CASSLSLSGANVLTF. DNA for the CDR3: TGTGCCAGCAGTTTATCCCTCTCTGGGGCCAACGTCCTGACTTTC. The chain uses TRBV27 and TRBJ2-6; D is ambiguous. Per germline, CDR1 MNHEY and CDR2 SMNVEV (reference sequence). The CDR3 is made up of 15 amino acids. The V and J ends lost 0 bases and 0 bases respectively, with 3 bases between them.

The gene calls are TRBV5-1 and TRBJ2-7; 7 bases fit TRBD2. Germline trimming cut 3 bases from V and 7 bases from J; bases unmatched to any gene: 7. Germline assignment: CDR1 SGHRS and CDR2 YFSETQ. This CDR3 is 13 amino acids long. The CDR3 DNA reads TGCGCCAGCAGCTGGGAGGGTGAGGGAGAGCAGTACTTC. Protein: CASSWEGEGEQYF.

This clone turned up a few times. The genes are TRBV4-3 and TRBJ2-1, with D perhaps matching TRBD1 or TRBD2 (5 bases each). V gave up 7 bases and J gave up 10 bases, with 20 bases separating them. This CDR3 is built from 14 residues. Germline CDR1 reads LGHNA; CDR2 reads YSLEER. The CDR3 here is CASTRTLVSNEQFF. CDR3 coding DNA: TGCGCCAGCACGCGGACACTAGTATCTAACGAGCAGTTCTTC.

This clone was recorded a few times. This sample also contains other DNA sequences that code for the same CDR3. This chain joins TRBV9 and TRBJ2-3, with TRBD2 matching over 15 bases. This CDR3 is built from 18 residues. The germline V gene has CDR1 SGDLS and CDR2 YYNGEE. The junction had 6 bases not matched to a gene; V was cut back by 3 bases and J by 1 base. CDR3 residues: CASSGPGLAGGRTDTQYF. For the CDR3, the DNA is TGTGCCAGCAGCGGGCCGGGACTAGCGGGAGGCCGCACAGATACGCAGTATTTT.

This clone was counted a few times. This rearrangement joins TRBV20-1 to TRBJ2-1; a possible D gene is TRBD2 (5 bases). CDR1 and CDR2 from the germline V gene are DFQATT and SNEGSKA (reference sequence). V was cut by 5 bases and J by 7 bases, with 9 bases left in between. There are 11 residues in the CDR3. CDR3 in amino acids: CSAVDLNEQFF. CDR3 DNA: TGCAGTGCTGTGGACTTGAATGAGCAGTTCTTC.

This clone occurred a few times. CDR3 in amino acids: CASSDTPFSGDEQYF. The CDR3 nucleotides read TGTGCCAGCAGTGATACGCCGTTTTCAGGGGACGAGCAGTACTTC. V is TRBV6-1 and J is TRBJ2-7; D is perhaps TRBD1 (6 bases). The CDR3 totals 15 residues. The ends were cut back, 3 bases at V and 5 bases at J, with 17 bases in the middle. Germline V CDR1 and CDR2: MNHNS, SASEGT.

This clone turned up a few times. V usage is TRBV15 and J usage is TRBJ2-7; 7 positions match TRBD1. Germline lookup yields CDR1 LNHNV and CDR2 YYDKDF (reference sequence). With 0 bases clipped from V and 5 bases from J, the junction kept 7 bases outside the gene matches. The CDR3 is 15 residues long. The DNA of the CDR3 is TGTGCCACCAGCAGAGATCCGCAGGGGGTGAACGAGCAGTACTTC. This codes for CATSRDPQGVNEQYF.

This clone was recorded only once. The CDR3 protein is CASSQEGEPGQGVSGELFF. In DNA form, the CDR3 reads TGCGCCAGCAGCCAAGAAGGCGAGCCGGGACAGGGGGTATCCGGGGAGCTGTTTTTT. The genes are TRBV4-1 and TRBJ2-2, with 11 nucleotides matching TRBD1. The CDR3 consists of 19 residues. The J segment lost 6 bases and the V segment lost 0 bases, leaving 12 bases of the junction unmatched. Germline assignment: CDR1 MGHRA and CDR2 YSYEKL.

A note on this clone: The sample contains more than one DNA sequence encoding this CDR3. The CDR3 region is CASSARTDTQYF. CDR3 DNA sequence: TGTGCCAGCAGCGCCCGCACAGATACGCAGTATTTT. The chain recombines TRBV9 with TRBJ2-3; D not resolved. V lost 3 bases to trimming and J lost 1 base, with 3 bases between them. The CDR3 extends over 12 amino acids. Germline loops: CDR1 SGDLS, CDR2 YYNGEE.

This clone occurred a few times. The CDR3 nucleotides read TGTGCCTGGAGTGGGTTAAACACCGGGGAGCTGTTTTTT. Protein product: CAWSGLNTGELFF. The chain recombines TRBV30 with TRBJ2-2; D unclear. In germline, CDR1 is GTSNPN, CDR2 SVGIG (reference sequence). This CDR3 is 13 amino acids long. Trimming removed 1 base at V and 2 bases at J, with 5 bases between.

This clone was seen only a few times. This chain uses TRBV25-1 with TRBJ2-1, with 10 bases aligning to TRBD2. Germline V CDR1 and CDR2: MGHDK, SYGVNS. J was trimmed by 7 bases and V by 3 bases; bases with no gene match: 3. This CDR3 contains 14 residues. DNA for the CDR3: TGTGCCAGCAGTGATCCTAGCGGGAGTAATGAGCAGTTCTTC. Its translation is CASSDPSGSNEQFF.

The CDR3, as DNA: TGCAGCGTTCGGGGGCTAGCGGGAGCGACAGATACGCAGTATTTT. Translated: CSVRGLAGATDTQYF. This chain links TRBV29-1 with TRBJ2-3; 10 bases match TRBD2. The germline gives CDR1 SQVTM, CDR2 ANQGSEA. Trimming removed 5 bases from V and 3 bases from J; junction bases left unmatched: 8. CDR3 size: 15 residues.

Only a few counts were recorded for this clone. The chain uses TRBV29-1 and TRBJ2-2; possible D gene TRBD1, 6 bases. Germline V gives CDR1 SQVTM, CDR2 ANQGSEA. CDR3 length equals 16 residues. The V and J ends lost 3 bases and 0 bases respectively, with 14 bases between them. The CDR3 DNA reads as TGCAGCGTTGATGGGCGTCCAGGGGCGAACACCGGGGAGCTGTTTTTT. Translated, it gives CSVDGRPGANTGELFF.

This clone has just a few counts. As DNA, the CDR3 is TGTGCCAGCAGCTCAGGAGGGACTAGCGGGCACCTGGGGACGCAGTATTTT. This sequence encodes CASSSGGTSGHLGTQYF. The V and J genes are TRBV9 and TRBJ2-3, with TRBD2 matching 12 bases. The CDR3 runs 17 residues. With 4 bases clipped from V and 9 bases from J, the junction kept 15 bases outside the gene matches. Germline CDR1 reads SGDLS; CDR2 reads YYNGEE.

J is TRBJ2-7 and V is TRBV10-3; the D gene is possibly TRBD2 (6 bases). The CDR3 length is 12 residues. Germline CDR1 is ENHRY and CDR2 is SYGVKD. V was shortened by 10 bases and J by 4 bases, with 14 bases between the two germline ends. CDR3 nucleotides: TGTGCCACCGGGACTTTGAATTACGAGCAGTACTTC. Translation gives CATGTLNYEQYF.

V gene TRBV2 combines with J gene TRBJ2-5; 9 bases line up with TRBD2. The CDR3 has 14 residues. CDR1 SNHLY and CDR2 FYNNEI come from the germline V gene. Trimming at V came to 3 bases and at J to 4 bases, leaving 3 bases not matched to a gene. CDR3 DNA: TGTGCCAGCAGTGATCCAGCGGGAGGAGAGACCCAGTACTTC. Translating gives CASSDPAGGETQYF.

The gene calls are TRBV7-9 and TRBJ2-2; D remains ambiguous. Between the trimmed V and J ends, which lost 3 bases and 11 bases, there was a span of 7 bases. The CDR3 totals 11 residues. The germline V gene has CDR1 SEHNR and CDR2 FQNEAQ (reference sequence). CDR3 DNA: TGTGCCAGCAGCTTCAAACAAGAGCTGTTTTTT. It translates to CASSFKQELFF.